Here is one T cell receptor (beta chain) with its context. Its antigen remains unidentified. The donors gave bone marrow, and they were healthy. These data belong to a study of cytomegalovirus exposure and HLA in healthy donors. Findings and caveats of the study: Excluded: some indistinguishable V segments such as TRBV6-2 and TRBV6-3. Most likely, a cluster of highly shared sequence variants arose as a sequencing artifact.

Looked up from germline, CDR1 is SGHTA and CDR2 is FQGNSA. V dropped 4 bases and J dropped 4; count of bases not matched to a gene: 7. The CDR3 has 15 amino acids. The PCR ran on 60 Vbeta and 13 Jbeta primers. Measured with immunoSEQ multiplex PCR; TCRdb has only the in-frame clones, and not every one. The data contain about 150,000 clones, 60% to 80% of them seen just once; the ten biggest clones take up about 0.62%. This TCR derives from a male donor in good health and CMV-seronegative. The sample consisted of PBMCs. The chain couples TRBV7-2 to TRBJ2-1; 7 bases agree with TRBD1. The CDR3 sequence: CASSSDRVWYNEQFF. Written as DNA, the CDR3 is TGTGCCAGCAGCTCTGACAGGGTATGGTACAATGAGCAGTTCTTC. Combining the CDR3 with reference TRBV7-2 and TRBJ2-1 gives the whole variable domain GAGVSQSPSNKVTEKGKDVELRCDPISGHTALYWYRQSLGQGLEFLIYFQGNSAPDKSGLPSDRFSAERTGGSVSTLTIQRTQQEDSAVYLCASSSDRVWYNEQFFGPGTRLTVL.